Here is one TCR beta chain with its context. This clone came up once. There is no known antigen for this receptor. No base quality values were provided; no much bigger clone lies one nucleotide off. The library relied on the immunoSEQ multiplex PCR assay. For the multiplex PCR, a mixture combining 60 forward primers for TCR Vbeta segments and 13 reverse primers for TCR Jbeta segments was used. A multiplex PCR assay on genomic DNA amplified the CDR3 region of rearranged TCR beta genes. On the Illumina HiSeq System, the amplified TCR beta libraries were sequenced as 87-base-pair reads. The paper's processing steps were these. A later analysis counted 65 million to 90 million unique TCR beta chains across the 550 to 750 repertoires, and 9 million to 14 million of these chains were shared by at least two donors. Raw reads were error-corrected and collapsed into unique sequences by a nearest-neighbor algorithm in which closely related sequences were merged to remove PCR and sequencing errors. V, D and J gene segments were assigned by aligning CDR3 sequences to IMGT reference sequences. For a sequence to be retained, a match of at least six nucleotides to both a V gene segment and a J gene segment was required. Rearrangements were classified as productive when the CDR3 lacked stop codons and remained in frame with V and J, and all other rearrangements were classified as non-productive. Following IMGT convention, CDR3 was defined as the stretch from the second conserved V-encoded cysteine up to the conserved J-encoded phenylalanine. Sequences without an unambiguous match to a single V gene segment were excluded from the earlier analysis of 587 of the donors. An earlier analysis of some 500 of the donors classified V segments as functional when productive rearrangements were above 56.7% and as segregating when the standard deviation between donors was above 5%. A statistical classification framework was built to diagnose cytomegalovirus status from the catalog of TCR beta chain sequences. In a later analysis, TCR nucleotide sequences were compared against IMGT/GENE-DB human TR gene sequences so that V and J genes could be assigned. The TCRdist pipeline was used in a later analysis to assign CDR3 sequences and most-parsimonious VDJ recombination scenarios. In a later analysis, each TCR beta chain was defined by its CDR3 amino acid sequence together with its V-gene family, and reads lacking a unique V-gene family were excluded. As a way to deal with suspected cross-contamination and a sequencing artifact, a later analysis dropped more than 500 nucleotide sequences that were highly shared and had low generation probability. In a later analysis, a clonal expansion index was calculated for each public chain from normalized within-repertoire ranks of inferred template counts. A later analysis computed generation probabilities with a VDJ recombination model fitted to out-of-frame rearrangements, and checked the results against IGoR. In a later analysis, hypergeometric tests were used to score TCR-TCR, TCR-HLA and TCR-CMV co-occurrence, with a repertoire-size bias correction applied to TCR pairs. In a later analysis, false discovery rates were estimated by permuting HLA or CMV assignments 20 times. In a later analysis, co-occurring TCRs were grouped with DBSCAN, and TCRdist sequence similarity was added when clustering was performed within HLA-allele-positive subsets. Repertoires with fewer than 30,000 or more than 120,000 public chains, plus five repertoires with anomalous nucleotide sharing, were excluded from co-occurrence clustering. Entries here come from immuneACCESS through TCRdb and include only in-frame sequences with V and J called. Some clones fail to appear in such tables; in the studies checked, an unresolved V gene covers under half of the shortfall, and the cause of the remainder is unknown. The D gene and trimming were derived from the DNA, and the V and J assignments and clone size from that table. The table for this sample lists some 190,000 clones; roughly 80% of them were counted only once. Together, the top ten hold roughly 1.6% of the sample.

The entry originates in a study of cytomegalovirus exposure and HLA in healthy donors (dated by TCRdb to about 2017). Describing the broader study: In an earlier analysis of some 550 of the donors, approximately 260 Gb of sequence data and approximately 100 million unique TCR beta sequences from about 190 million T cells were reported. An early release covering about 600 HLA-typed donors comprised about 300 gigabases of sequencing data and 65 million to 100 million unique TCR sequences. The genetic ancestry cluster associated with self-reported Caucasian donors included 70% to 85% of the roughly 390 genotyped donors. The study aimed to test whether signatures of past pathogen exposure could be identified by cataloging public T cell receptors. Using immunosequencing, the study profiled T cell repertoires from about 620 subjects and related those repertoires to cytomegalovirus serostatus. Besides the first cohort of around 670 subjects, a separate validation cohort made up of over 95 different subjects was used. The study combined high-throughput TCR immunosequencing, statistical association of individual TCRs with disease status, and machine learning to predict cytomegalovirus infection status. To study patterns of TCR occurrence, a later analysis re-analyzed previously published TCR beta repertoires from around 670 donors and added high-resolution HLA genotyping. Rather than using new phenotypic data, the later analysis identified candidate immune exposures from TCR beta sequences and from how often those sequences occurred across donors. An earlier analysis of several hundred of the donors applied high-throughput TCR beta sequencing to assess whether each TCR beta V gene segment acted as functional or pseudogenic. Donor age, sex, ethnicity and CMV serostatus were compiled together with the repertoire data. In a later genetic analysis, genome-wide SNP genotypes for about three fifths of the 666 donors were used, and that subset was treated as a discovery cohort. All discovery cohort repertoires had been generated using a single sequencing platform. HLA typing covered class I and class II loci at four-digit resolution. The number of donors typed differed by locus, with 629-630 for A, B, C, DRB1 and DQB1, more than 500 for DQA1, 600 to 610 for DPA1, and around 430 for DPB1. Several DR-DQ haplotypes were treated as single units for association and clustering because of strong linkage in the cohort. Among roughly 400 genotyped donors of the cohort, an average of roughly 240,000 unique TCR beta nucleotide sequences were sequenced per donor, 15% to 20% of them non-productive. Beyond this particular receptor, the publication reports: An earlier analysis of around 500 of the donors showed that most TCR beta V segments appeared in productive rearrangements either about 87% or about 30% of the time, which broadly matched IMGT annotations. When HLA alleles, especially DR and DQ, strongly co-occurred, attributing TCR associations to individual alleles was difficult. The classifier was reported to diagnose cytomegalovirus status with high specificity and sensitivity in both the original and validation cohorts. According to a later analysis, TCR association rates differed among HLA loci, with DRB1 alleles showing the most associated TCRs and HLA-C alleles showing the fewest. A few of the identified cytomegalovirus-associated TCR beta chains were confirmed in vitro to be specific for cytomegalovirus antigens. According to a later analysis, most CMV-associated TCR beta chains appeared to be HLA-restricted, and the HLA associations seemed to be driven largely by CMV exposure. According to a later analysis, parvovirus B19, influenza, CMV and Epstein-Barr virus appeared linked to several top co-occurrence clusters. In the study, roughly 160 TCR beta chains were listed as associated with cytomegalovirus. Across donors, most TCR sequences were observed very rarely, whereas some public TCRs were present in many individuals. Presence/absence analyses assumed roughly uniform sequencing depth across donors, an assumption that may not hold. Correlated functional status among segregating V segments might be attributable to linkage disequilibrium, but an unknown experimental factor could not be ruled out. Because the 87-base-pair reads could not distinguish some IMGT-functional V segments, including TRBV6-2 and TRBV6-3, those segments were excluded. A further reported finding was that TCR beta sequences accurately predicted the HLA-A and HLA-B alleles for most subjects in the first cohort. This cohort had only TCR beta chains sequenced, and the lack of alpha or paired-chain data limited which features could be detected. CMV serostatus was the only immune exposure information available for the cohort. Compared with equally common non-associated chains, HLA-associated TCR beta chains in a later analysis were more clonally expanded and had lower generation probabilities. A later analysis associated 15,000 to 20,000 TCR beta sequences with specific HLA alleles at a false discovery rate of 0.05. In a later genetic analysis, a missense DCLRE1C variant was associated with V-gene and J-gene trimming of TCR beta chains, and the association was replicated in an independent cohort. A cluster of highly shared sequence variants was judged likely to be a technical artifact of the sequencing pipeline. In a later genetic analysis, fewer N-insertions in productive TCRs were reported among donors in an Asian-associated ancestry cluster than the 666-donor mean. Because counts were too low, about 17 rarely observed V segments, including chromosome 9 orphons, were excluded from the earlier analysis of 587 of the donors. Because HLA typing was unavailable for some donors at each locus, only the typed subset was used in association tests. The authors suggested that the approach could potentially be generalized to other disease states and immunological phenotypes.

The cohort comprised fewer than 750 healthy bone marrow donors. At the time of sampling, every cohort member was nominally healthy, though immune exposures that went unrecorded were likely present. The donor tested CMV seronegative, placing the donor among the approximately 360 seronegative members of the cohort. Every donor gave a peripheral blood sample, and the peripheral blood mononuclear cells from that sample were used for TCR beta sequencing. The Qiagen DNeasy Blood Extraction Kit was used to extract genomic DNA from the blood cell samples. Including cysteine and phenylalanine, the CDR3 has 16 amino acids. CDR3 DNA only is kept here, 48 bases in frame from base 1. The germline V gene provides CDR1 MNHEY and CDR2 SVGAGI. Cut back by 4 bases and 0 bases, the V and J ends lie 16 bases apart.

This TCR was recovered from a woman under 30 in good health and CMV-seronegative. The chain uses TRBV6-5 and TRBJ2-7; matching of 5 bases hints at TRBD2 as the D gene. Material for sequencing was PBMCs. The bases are TGTGCCAGCAGTTCCCACCGGGATTCAAGCTCCTACGAGCAGTACTTC. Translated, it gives CASSSHRDSSSYEQYF.